This TCR beta chain was profiled in a study of T cells in Graves' hyperthyroidism and ophthalmopathy. Study details: Peripheral blood specimens were obtained at initial diagnosis, prior to any treatment.

The definition of stable Graves' hyperthyroidism was no ophthalmopathy progression within 18 months. Pregnant or lactating patients were excluded, as were those with uncontrolled infection or other autoimmune disease. This clonotype was counted between two and nine times. Its specificity is unknown. Study conclusions and caveats: Among thyroid clonotypes expanded above 0.001, most also appeared in blood.

RNA transcripts gave rise to amplified TCR beta CDR3 regions. Initially, a first-round RT-PCR of the TCR CDR3 employed the HTBI primer set. MiXCR, applied by TCRdb to the multiplex PCR reads, yields one record per CDR3 protein. The sample lists about 590,000 distinct CDR3 sequences, less than 20% occurring once. With 4 bases removed from V and 4 bases from J, the gap between germline ends came to 17 bases. In germline, CDR1 is LNHNV, CDR2 YYDKDF (reference sequence). The CDR3 loop spans 16 amino acids. The clonotype comes from a woman aged 25 to 45 with Graves' hyperthyroidism. The source material was blood. The chain carries TRBV15 and TRBJ1-5; no clear D gene. CDR3 bases: TGTGCCACCAGCATAGCCCGCGAGGACTTGAATCAGCCCCAGCATTTT. Its protein product is CATSIAREDLNQPQHF.